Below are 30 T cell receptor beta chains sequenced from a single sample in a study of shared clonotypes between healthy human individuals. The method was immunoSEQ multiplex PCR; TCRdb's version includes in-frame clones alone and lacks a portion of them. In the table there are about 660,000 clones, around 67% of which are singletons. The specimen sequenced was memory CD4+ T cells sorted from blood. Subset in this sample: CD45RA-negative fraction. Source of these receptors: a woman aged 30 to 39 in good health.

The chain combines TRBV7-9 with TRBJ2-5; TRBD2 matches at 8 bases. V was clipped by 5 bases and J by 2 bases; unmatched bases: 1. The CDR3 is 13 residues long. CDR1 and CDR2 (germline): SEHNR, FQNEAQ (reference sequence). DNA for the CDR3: TGTGCCAGCAGCGCTAGCGGGCAAGAGACCCAGTACTTC. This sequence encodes CASSASGQETQYF.

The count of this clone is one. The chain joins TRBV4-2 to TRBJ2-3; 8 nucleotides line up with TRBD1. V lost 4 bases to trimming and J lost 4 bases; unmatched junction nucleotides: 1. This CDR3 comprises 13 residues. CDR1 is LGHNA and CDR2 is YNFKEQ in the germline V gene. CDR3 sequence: CASSRTGSDTQYF. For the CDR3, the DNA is TGTGCCAGCAGCCGGACAGGGTCAGATACGCAGTATTTT.

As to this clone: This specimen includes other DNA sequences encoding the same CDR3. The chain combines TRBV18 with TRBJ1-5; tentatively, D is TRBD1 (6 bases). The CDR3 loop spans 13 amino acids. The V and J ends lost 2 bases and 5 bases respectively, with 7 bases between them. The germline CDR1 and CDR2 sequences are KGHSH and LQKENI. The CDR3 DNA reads TGTGCCAGCTCACCAAGGGGGGATCAGCCCCAGCATTTT. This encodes CASSPRGDQPQHF.

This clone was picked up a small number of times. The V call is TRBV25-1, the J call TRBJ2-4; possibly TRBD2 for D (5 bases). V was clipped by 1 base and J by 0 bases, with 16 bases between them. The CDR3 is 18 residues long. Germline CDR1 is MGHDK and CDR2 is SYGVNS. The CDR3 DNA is TGTGCCAGCAGTGAATCATCGGGGAGCGACCTAGCCAAAAACATTCAGTACTTC. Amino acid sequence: CASSESSGSDLAKNIQYF.

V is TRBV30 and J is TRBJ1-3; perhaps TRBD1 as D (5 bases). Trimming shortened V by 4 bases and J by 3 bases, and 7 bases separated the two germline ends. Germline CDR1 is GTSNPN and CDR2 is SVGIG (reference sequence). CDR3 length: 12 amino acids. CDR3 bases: TGTGCCTGGAATGGGGGTGGAAACACCATATATTTT. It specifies CAWNGGGNTIYF.

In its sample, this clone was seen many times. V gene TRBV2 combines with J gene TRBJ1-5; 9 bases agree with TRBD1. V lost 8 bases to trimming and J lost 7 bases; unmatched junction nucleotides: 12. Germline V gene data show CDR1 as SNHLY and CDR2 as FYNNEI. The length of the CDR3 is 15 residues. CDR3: CASAPRDRVDQPQHF. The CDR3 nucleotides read TGTGCCAGCGCACCCCGGGACAGGGTGGACCAGCCCCAGCATTTT.

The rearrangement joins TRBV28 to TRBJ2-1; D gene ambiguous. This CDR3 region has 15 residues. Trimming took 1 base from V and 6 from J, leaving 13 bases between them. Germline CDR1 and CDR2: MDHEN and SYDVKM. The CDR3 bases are TGTGCCAGCAGTTTATTGGCTAATTGGGGCAATGAGCAGTTCTTC. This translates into CASSLLANWGNEQFF.

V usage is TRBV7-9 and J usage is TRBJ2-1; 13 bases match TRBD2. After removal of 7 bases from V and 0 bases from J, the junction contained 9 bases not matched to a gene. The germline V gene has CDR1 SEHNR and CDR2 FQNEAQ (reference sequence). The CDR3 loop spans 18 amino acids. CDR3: CASMRTSGSSGSYNEQFF. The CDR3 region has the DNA TGTGCCAGCATGAGGACTAGCGGGAGCTCAGGCTCCTACAATGAGCAGTTCTTC.

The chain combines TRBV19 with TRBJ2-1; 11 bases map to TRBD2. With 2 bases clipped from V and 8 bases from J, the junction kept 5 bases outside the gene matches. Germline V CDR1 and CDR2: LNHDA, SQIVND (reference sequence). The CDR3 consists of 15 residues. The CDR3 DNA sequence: TGTGCCAGTAGTATATTAGCGGGAGGGCCTGATGAGCAGTTCTTC. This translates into CASSILAGGPDEQFF.

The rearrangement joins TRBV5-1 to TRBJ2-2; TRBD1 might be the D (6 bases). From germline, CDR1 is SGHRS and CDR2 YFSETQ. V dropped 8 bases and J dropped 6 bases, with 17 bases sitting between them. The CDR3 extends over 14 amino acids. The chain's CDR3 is CASKNHTGSGELFF. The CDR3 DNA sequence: TGCGCCAGTAAGAATCATACAGGGTCCGGGGAGCTGTTTTTT.

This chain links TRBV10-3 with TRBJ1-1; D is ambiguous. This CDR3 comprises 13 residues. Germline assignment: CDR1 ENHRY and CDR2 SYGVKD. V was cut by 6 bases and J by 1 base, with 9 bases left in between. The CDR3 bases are TGTGCCATCAGCTCGGACGGGAACACTGAAGCTTTCTTT. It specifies CAISSDGNTEAFF.

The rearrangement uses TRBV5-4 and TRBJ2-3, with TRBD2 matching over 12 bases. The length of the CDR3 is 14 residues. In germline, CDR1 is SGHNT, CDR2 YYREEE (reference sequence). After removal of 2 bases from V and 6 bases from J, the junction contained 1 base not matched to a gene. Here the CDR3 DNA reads TGTGCCAGCAGCTTACTAGCGGGGGGTGATACGCAGTATTTT. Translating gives CASSLLAGGDTQYF.

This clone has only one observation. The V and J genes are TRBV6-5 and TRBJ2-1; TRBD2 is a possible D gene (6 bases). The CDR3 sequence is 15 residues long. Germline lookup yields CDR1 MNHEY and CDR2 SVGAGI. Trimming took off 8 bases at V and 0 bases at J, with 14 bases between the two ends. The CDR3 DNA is TGTGCCAGCGGGTCTAGCGAAAGCTCCTACAATGAGCAGTTCTTC. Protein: CASGSSESSYNEQFF.

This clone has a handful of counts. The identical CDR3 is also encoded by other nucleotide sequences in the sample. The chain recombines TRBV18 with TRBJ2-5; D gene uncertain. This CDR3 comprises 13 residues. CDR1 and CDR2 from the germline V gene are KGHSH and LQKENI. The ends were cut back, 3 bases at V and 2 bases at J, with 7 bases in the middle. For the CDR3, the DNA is TGTGCCAGCTCACCTCCCGTTCAAGAGACCCAGTACTTC. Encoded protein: CASSPPVQETQYF.

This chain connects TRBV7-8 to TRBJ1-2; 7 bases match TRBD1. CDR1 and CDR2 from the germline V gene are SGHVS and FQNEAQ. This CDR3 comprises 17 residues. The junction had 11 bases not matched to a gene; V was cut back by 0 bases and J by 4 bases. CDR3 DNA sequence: TGTGCCAGCAGCTTAGCCCAAACAGGGGCCGGTTCCTATGGCTACACCTTC. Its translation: CASSLAQTGAGSYGYTF.

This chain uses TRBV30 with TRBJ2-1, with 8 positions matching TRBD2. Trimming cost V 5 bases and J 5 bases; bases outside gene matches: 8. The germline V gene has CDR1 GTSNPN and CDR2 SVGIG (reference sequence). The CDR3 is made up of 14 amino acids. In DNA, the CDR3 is TGTGCCTGGGAAAATAGCGGGACCCACAATGAGCAGTTCTTC. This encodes CAWENSGTHNEQFF.

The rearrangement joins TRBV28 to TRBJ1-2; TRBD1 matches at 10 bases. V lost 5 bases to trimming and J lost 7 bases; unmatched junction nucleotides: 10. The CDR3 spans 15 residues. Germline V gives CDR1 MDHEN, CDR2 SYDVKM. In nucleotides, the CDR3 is TGTGCCAGCAGTCCCATACCGACAGGGGGCAGTGGCTACACCTTC. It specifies CASSPIPTGGSGYTF.

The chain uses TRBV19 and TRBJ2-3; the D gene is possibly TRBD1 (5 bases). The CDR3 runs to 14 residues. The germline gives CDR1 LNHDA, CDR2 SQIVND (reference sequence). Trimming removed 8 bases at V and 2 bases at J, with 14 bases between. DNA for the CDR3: TGTGCCAGTTCCCTTAGGGGCTACACAGATACGCAGTATTTT. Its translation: CASSLRGYTDTQYF.

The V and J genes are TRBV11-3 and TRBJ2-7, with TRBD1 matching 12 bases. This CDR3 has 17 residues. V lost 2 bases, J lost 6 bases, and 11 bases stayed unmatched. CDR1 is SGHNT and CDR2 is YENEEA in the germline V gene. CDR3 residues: CASSLPYRDRGHGEQYF. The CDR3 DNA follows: TGTGCCAGCAGCTTACCTTACCGGGACAGGGGGCACGGCGAGCAGTACTTC.

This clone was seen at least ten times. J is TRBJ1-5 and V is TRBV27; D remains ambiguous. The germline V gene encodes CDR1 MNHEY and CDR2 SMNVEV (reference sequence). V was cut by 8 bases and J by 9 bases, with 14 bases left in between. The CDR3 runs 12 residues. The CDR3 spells CASGPLATPQHF. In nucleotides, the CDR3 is TGTGCCAGCGGTCCTCTAGCCACGCCCCAGCATTTT.

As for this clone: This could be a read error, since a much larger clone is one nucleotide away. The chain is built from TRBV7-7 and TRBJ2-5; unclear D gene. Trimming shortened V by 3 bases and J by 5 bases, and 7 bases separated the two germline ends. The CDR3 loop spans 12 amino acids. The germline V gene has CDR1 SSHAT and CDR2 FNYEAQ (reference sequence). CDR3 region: CASSFAGETQYF. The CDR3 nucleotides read TGTGCCAGCAGCTTCGCTGGGGAGACCCAGTACTTC.

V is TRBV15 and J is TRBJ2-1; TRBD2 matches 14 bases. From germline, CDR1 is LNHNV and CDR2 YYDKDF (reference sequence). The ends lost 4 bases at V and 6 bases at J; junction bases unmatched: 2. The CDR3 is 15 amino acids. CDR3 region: CATSTGTSGSNEQFF. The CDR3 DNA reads TGTGCCACCAGCACCGGGACTAGCGGGAGCAATGAGCAGTTCTTC.

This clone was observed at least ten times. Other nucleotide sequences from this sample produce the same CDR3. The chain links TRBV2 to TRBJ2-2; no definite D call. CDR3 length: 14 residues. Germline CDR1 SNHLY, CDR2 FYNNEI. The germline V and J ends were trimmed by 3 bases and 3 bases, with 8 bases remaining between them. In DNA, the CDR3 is TGTGCCAGCAGTGAGGGAAGTTACACCGGGGAGCTGTTTTTT. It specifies CASSEGSYTGELFF.

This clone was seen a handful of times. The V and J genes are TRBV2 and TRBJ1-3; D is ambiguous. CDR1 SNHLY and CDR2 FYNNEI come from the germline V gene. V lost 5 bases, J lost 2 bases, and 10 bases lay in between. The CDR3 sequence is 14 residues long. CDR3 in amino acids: CASSNRYTGNTIYF. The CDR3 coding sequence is TGTGCCAGCAGTAACCGATACACTGGAAACACCATATATTTT.

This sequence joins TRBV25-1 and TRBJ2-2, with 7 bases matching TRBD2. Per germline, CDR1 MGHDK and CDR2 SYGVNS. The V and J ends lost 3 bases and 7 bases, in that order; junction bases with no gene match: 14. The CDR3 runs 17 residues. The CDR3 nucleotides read TGTGCCAGCAGTGACCACCGGGGGGTCCTTCAGAGCGGGGAGCTGTTTTTT. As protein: CASSDHRGVLQSGELFF.

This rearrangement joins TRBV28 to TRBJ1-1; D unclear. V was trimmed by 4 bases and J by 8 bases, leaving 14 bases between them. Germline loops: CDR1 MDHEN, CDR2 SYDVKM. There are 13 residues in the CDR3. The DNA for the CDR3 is TGTGCCAGCAGTTCACCCCCTACTATCGAAGCTTTCTTT. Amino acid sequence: CASSSPPTIEAFF.

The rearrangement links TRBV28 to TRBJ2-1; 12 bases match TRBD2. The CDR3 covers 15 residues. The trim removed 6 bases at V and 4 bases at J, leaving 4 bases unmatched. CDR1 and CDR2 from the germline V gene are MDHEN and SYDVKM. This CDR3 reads CASRTGLAGYNEQFF. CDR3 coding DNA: TGTGCCAGCAGGACAGGACTAGCGGGATACAATGAGCAGTTCTTC.

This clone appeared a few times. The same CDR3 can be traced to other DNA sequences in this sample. CDR3 sequence: CASSLLPGNTEAFF. CDR3 coding DNA: TGTGCCAGCAGTTTATTGCCAGGAAACACTGAAGCTTTCTTT. The rearrangement uses TRBV28 and TRBJ1-1; the D is unclear. V dropped 1 base and J dropped 2 bases, with 8 bases sitting between them. Germline CDR1 reads MDHEN; CDR2 reads SYDVKM. The CDR3 totals 14 residues.

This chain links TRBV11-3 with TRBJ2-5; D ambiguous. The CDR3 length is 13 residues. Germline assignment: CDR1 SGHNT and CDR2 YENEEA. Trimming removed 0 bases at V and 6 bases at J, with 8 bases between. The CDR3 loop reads CASSLDVEQTQYF. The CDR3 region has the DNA TGTGCCAGCAGCTTAGACGTGGAACAGACCCAGTACTTC.

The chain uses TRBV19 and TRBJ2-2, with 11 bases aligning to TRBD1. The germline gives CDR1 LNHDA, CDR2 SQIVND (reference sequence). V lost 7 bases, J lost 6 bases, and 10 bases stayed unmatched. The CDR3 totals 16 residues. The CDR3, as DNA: TGTGCCAGTACACCCCTGGACAGGGGGCAGGCCGGGGAGCTGTTTTTT. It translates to CASTPLDRGQAGELFF.